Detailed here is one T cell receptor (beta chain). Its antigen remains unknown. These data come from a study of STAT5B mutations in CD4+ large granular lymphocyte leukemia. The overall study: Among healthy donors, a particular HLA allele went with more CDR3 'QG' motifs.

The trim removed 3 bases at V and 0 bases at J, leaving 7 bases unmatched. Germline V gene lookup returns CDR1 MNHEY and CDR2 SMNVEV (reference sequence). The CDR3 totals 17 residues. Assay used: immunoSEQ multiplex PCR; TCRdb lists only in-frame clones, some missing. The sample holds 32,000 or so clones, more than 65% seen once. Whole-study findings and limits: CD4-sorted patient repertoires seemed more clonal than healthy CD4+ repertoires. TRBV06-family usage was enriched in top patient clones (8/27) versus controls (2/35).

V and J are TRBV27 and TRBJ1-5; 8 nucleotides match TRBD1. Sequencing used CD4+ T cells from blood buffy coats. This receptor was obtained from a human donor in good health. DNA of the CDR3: TGTGCCAGCAGTTTGATCGGACAGGGCAATAGCAATCAGCCCCAGCATTTT. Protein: CASSLIGQGNSNQPQHF.